This T cell receptor (beta chain) came from a study of T cells in tuberculosis. Time point: new active TB diagnosis, blood taken before or within 7 days of starting treatment. TCRdb keeps only in-frame clones here, not all; method: immunoSEQ multiplex PCR. Counted here are tens of thousands of clones, more than 90% occurring once; the ten biggest clones make up 1.4% to 1.5%. Germline CDR1 GTSNPN, CDR2 SVGIG (reference sequence). This CDR3 has 14 amino acids. V was trimmed by 7 bases and J by 0 bases, leaving 13 bases between them. The rearrangement links TRBV30 to TRBJ1-3; D not resolved. The sequenced sample was PBMCs, obtained at tuberculosis diagnosis. The TCR sequence derives from an adult with tuberculosis. The DNA for the CDR3 is TGTGCCTACTACTCCAAAACCTCTGGAAACACCATATATTTT. This encodes CAYYSKTSGNTIYF.